This T cell receptor (beta chain) originates from a study of T cells in pancreatic ductal adenocarcinoma. Study observations and caveats: Blood clonality (about 0.07) did not differ significantly from tumor (around 0.1). The resected cohort was biased toward the minority with early-stage disease. Compared with tumor, blood showed more total productive templates and approximately 8-fold more clonotypes.

As to this clone: Its antigen remains unidentified.

The CDR3 has 14 residues. In germline, CDR1 is MGHDK, CDR2 SYGVNS. V lost 1 base, J lost 2 bases, and 6 bases lay in between. Produced via immunoSEQ multiplex PCR; TCRdb's table is partial and in-frame only. The sample includes approximately 97,000 clones, about 95% of them seen just once. No neoadjuvant therapy was given to the selected pancreatic ductal adenocarcinoma patients before their surgery. The V call is TRBV25-1, the J call TRBJ1-3, with no clear D. The clonotype originates from a human donor with pancreatic ductal adenocarcinoma. Sequenced input: PBMCs. Here the CDR3 DNA reads TGTGCCAGCAGTGAATCCCCCGCTGGAAACACCATATATTTT. Amino acid sequence: CASSESPAGNTIYF.